Listed below are T cell receptor beta chains from one sample, sequenced in a study of identical twins. MiXCR, run by TCRdb on the 5' RACE reads, gives a single entry per CDR3 protein. The sample carries around 1.7 million distinct CDR3 sequences, less than 35% recorded once. Sample: cord blood. The receptors come from a newborn girl in good health. Each CDR3 is given with its conserved first and last residue. A D gene is named only where the DNA matches it firmly. The size entry is marked missing in some rows and otherwise reads once, few, many or a size class.

>few|NA|TRBJ2-7|TRBV20-1
CSARASRGLPRYEQYF
TGCAGTGCTAGAGCCTCGAGGGGCCTACCACGGTACGAGCAGTACTTC
>NA|NA|TRBJ2-1|TRBV11-1
CASSFSGGRYNEQFF
TGTGCCAGCAGCTTCTCGGGGGGCCGCTACAATGAGCAGTTCTTC
>NA|NA|TRBJ1-5|TRBV6-1
CASSHRDDQRQPQHF
TGTGCCAGCAGCCACCGGGACGACCAAAGGCAGCCCCAGCATTTT
>few|NA|TRBJ2-1|TRBV11-2
CASSLTISRYNEQFF
TGTGCCAGCAGCTTAACGATTAGCCGGTACAATGAGCAGTTCTTC
>NA|NA|TRBJ1-4|TRBV9
CASSVAWDGGRGEKLFF
TGTGCCAGCAGCGTAGCGTGGGACGGGGGGCGCGGAGAAAAACTGTTTTTT
>NA|NA|TRBJ1-5|TRBV10-3
CASKGSGEPQHF
TGTGCCAGCAAGGGTTCAGGGGAGCCCCAGCATTTT
>few|NA|TRBJ1-2|TRBV18
CASSPGGLGGPSNYGYTF
TGTGCCAGCTCACCGGGCGGGCTAGGGGGACCTTCTAACTATGGCTACACCTTC
>few|TRBD1|TRBJ2-7|TRBV5-1
CASREGTGSYEQYF
TGCGCCAGCAGGGAGGGGACAGGGTCCTACGAGCAGTACTTC
>few|NA|TRBJ1-5|TRBV4-1
CASSQASTGFSNQPQHF
TGCGCCAGCAGCCAAGCTTCGACAGGATTTAGCAATCAGCCCCAGCATTTT
>few|NA|TRBJ2-7|TRBV20-1
CSARGYERLSYEQYF
TGCAGTGCTAGAGGGTACGAACGCCTATCCTACGAGCAGTACTTC
>few|TRBD2|TRBJ2-4|TRBV27
CASSARLAGGTIQYF
TGTGCCAGCAGTGCCAGACTAGCGGGGGGGACCATTCAGTACTTC
>NA|TRBD2|TRBJ2-7|TRBV29-1
CSVEPLAGGEYNEQYF
TGCAGCGTCGAGCCCTTAGCGGGAGGGGAATACAATGAGCAGTACTTC
>NA|TRBD1|TRBJ2-3|TRBV24-1
CATSDSGQGWGTDTQYF
TGTGCCACCAGTGATTCGGGACAGGGATGGGGAACAGATACGCAGTATTTT
>NA|NA|TRBJ2-4|TRBV2
CASTLAGKNIQYF
TGTGCCAGCACATTGGCGGGGAAAAACATTCAGTACTTC
>NA|NA|TRBJ2-2|TRBV20-1
CSARDSGGTNTGELFF
TGCAGTGCTAGAGATTCAGGAGGGACTAACACCGGGGAGCTGTTTTTT
>few|NA|TRBJ2-5|TRBV7-2
CASSFTSETQYF
TGTGCCAGCAGCTTCACTTCAGAGACCCAGTACTTC
>NA|TRBD2|TRBJ2-1|TRBV12-3/TRBV12-4
CASSSARRGLAGGNEQFF
TGTGCCAGCAGCTCAGCACGAAGGGGACTAGCGGGGGGGAATGAGCAGTTCTTC
>NA|NA|TRBJ2-7|TRBV6-5
CASSYSTEDEQYF
TGTGCCAGCAGTTACTCGACGGAGGACGAGCAGTACTTC
>NA|NA|TRBJ2-1|TRBV6-8
CASSYSDPNNEQFF
TGTGCCAGCAGTTACTCGGACCCCAACAATGAGCAGTTCTTC
>few|NA|TRBJ2-1|TRBV20-1
CSAPKLAPRNYNEQFF
TGCAGTGCTCCGAAACTGGCCCCTCGAAACTACAATGAGCAGTTCTTC
>NA|NA|TRBJ2-2|TRBV28
CASSFPKGSAGELFF
TGTGCCAGCAGTTTTCCCAAGGGATCTGCCGGGGAGCTGTTTTTT
>few|NA|TRBJ2-1|TRBV28
CASSLGARWGEQFF
TGTGCCAGCAGTTTAGGCGCCCGCTGGGGCGAGCAGTTCTTC
>NA|TRBD1|TRBJ2-7|TRBV10-3
CAIRKRGQGDYEQYF
TGTGCCATCAGGAAGAGGGGACAGGGCGATTACGAGCAGTACTTC
>NA|NA|TRBJ2-3|TRBV28
CASSPPRGLDTQYF
TGTGCCAGCAGTCCACCTCGGGGGCTGGATACGCAGTATTTT
>few|NA|TRBJ2-1|TRBV4-1
CASSQDPGLVYNEQFF
TGCGCCAGCAGCCAAGACCCGGGACTGGTCTACAATGAGCAGTTCTTC
>few|NA|TRBJ2-3|TRBV12-3/TRBV12-4
CASSTGLPTDTQYF
TGTGCCAGCAGCACGGGTCTCCCCACAGATACGCAGTATTTT
>NA|NA|TRBJ2-3|TRBV9
CASSTEDVTDTQYF
TGTGCCAGCAGCACTGAGGACGTCACAGATACGCAGTATTTT
>NA|NA|TRBJ1-2|TRBV3-1
CASSIRGSGYGYTF
TGTGCCAGCAGTATCCGGGGCAGCGGCTATGGCTACACCTTC
>few|NA|TRBJ2-5|TRBV5-5
CASSHDLRDFGQYF
TGTGCCAGCAGCCACGACTTAAGGGATTTCGGGCAGTACTTC
>NA|TRBD2|TRBJ2-1|TRBV28
CASRALAGGLGNEHFF
TGTGCCAGCAGGGCGCTAGCGGGAGGACTGGGCAATGAGCACTTCTTC
>NA|NA|TRBJ2-3|TRBV21-1
CASSKESGGAGTDTQYF
TGTGCCAGCAGCAAAGAAAGCGGGGGGGCTGGCACAGATACGCAGTATTTT
>few|TRBD1|TRBJ2-3|TRBV4-1
CASSQWTGPSGDTQYF
TGCGCCAGCAGCCAGTGGACAGGGCCATCCGGGGATACGCAGTATTTT
>few|NA|TRBJ1-2|TRBV24-1
CATSDSPGSRGYTF
TGTGCCACCAGTGATTCACCGGGGTCGAGAGGCTACACCTTC
>NA|NA|TRBJ1-1|TRBV7-2
CAGSLRGTEAFF
TGTGCCGGCAGCTTGAGGGGGACTGAAGCTTTCTTT
>once|TRBD1|TRBJ1-5|TRBV7-8
CASSSGRDRGLQPQHF
TGTGCCAGCAGCTCCGGAAGGGACAGGGGTTTACAGCCCCAGCATTTT
>few|TRBD2|TRBJ2-1|TRBV5-1
CASSEVAGSSNEQFF
TGCGCCAGCAGCGAGGTAGCGGGATCGTCCAATGAGCAGTTCTTC
>NA|NA|TRBJ1-1|TRBV11-2
CASSFEDGALEAFF
TGTGCCAGCAGCTTTGAGGACGGAGCCTTGGAAGCTTTCTTT
>many|TRBD2|TRBJ2-1|TRBV20-1
CSVPLAGGQNEQFF
TGCAGTGTTCCACTAGCGGGGGGGCAAAATGAGCAGTTCTTC
>NA|NA|TRBJ2-6|TRBV12-3/TRBV12-4
CASSLGQLNPGANVLTF
TGTGCCAGCAGTCTCGGACAACTTAACCCTGGGGCCAACGTCCTGACTTTC
>many|NA|TRBJ2-3|TRBV3-1
CASSVRDGTDTQYF
TGTGCCAGCAGCGTTAGGGACGGCACAGATACGCAGTATTTT
>NA|NA|TRBJ1-2|TRBV20-1
CSAPKARGGGYGYTF
TGCAGTGCCCCCAAGGCCCGGGGAGGAGGCTATGGCTACACCTTC
>few|NA|TRBJ2-5|TRBV7-8
CASSFRSDQETQYF
TGTGCCAGCAGCTTTCGTAGCGACCAAGAGACCCAGTACTTC
>many|NA|TRBJ2-5|TRBV9
CASSVASLQETQYF
TGTGCCAGCAGCGTAGCTAGCCTCCAAGAGACCCAGTACTTC
>NA|TRBD2|TRBJ2-1|TRBV6-1
CASSETASGRREQFF
TGTGCCAGCAGTGAAACGGCTAGCGGGAGGCGGGAGCAGTTCTTC
>few|NA|TRBJ2-1|TRBV4-1
CASSQAFRRDSYNEQFF
TGCGCCAGCAGCCAAGCTTTCCGGAGGGACTCCTACAATGAGCAGTTCTTC
>NA|TRBD1|TRBJ2-3|TRBV28
CASSPQGAAVFLTDTQYF
TGTGCCAGCAGCCCCCAGGGGGCCGCCGTATTTCTCACAGATACGCAGTATTTT
>NA|TRBD1|TRBJ1-1|TRBV6-5
CASSPQGSATEAFF
TGTGCCAGCAGTCCACAGGGGAGCGCCACTGAAGCTTTCTTT
>NA|NA|TRBJ2-3|TRBV24-1
CATEGEGNTQYF
TGTGCCACCGAGGGGGAGGGAAATACGCAGTATTTT
>NA|NA|TRBJ2-1|TRBV20-1
CSARVLRPGGETQFF
TGCAGTGCTAGAGTTTTACGGCCCGGAGGAGAGACCCAGTTCTTC
>few|TRBD1|TRBJ2-7|TRBV2
CASSDRRQGARNEQYF
TGTGCCAGCAGTGATCGGAGACAGGGGGCGCGAAACGAGCAGTACTTC
>NA|TRBD2|TRBJ2-1|TRBV5-4
CASSLSGLAGTGDEQFF
TGTGCCAGCAGCTTGTCCGGACTAGCGGGGACCGGGGATGAGCAGTTCTTC
>NA|NA|TRBJ1-2|TRBV3-1
CASSQFNYGYTF
TGTGCCAGCAGCCAGTTTAACTATGGCTACACCTTC
>few|NA|TRBJ1-2|TRBV4-2
CASSQRGINYGYTF
TGTGCCAGCAGCCAAAGAGGGATTAACTATGGCTACACCTTC
>few|TRBD2|TRBJ2-5|TRBV7-2
CASSQPGLAGGQETQYF
TGTGCCAGCAGCCAACCGGGACTAGCGGGAGGACAAGAGACCCAGTACTTC
>NA|NA|TRBJ2-1|TRBV9
CASSSRLVGINEQFF
TGTGCCAGCAGTTCCCGACTGGTGGGGATCAATGAGCAGTTCTTC
>NA|NA|TRBJ1-2|TRBV5-5
CASSLGVSVRGDYGYTF
TGTGCCAGCAGCTTGGGTGTTTCGGTCAGGGGAGACTATGGCTACACCTTC
>few|NA|TRBJ1-4|TRBV29-1
CSAQGGFRTNEKLFF
TGCAGCGCCCAGGGAGGTTTTAGAACTAATGAAAAACTGTTTTTT